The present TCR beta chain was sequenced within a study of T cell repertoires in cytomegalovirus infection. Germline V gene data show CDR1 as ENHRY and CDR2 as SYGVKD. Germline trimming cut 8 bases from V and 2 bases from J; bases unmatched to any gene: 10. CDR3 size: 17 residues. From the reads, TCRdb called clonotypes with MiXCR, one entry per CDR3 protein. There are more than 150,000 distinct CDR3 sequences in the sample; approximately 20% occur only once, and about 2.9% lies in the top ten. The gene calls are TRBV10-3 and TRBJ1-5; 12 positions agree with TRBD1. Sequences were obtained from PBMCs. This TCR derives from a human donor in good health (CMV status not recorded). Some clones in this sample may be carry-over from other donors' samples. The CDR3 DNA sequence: TGTGCCATCCAAGAAGGGACAGGGGGCGTTGGCAATCAGCCCCAGCATTTT. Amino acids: CAIQEGTGGVGNQPQHF.